Sequencing of this TCR beta chain was carried out in a study of cytomegalovirus exposure and HLA in healthy donors. Whole-study context: The roughly 670 first-cohort repertoires shared a platform with the 130 or so validation repertoires, as reported in a later analysis.

With regard to this clone: Its cognate antigen is unknown.

The CDR3 length is 15 residues. Trimming stripped 4 bases from V and 10 bases from J, with 17 bases between. Germline lookup yields CDR1 LNHNV and CDR2 YYDKDF (reference sequence). The data were produced by immunoSEQ multiplex PCR, yet TCRdb's version contains in-frame clones alone and is incomplete. This sample yields around 110,000 clones, of which about 85% are seen a single time; about 1.8% belongs to the top ten. General study findings and limits: Whilst most TCR sequences proved rare, a subset of public TCRs occurred across many donors. Subsequent analysis revealed that first-cohort TCR clusters tended to co-occur in the 120 validation repertoires. Through in vitro validation, three CMV-associated chains were shown to be specific for CMV antigens.

The chain recombines TRBV15 with TRBJ1-6; D remains ambiguous. The sample was PBMCs. The clonotype originates from a woman under 30 in good health and CMV-seropositive. CDR3 nucleotide sequence: TGTGCCACCAGCATCCTTGAGAAGGAGGGATCACCCCTCCACTTT. The encoded protein is CATSILEKEGSPLHF.